This T cell receptor beta chain was identified in a study of cytomegalovirus exposure and HLA in healthy donors (dated 2017 in TCRdb). For the study in its entirety: A later analysis indicated that the 130 or so validation repertoires were generated on the platform also employed for the 700 or so repertoires of the first cohort. The aim of the study was to test whether cataloging public T cell receptors could identify signatures of past pathogen exposure. A separate validation cohort of over a hundred different subjects was used in addition to the 666-subject first cohort. To predict cytomegalovirus infection status, the study brought together high-throughput TCR immunosequencing, statistical association of individual TCRs with disease status, and machine learning.

The donors were included in the validation cohort of 120 subjects, a group kept apart from the roughly 690-subject first cohort. As regards this clone: Its binding antigen is unknown. Base qualities are not recorded, but no much larger clone differs from it by a single base.

The method behind the library was the immunoSEQ multiplex PCR assay. Concerning the study's data processing: A statistical classification framework was built for diagnosing cytomegalovirus status from the catalog of TCR beta chain sequences. TCRdb took this table from immuneACCESS and kept in-frame rearrangements with V and J called. Such tables lack part of the clones; where checked against another copy, unresolved V genes explain under half of the gap, and the rest is unexplained. V and J calls and clone size are as listed in that table; D and trimming were resolved from the DNA. For this sample there are a few hundred thousand clones; approximately 87% appear just once. Around 0.92% of the sample lies in the top ten. The full study reports these points: Three of the identified cytomegalovirus-associated TCR beta chains were confirmed in vitro to be specific for cytomegalovirus antigens. According to the authors, the approach could potentially be generalized to other disease states and immunological phenotypes. Of the cluster scores, about 94% were above 0 in a later analysis, which found that TCRs clustered in the first cohort also tended to co-occur in the roughly 130 validation repertoires. The validation cohort had no HLA typing available for a later analysis, so co-occurrence within that cohort was assessed over all 120 repertoires. A total of roughly 160 TCR beta chains were listed by the study as associated with cytomegalovirus. Most TCR sequences were observed very rarely across donors, whereas some public TCRs were present in many individuals. In both the original and validation cohorts, the classifier was reported to diagnose cytomegalovirus status with high specificity and sensitivity.

For CDR1 and CDR2, the germline V gene lists SGHRS and YFSETQ. V loses 5 bases of germline sequence and J loses 4 bases, and the interval between the two ends is 8 bases. Reading from cysteine to phenylalanine, the CDR3 counts 12 amino acids. Only the CDR3 part of the read is kept: 36 bases, read in frame from the first base. This receptor was taken from a woman aged 18-29 years in good health and CMV-seronegative. The chain employs TRBV5-1 and TRBJ2-3, with the D gene too uncertain to name. Sample: PBMCs. The DNA sequence is given as TGCGCCAGCAGGGCCACAGCAGATACGCAGTATTTT. It encodes CASRATADTQYF.